The clone carrying this T cell receptor beta chain has ten or more counts. Its antigen is unknown. The data originate from a study of shared clonotypes between healthy human individuals. Background on the study: A couple of women and three men aged 18 to 49 made up the donors. Study-level results: The expectation was that sequencing depth would affect clonotype sharing among donors. Rarefaction exposed incomplete sorted-subset sequencing despite large depth.

The test was conducted at deep level. Profiling relied on immunoSEQ multiplex PCR, and the TCRdb table lists in-frame clones only, not all of them. The top ten hold approximately 25% of the sample, which has fewer than 150,000 clones, under 70% seen once. CDR1 is SGHVS and CDR2 is FQNEAQ in the germline V gene. The ends lost 1 base at V and 0 bases at J; junction bases unmatched: 2. The CDR3 is 15 residues long. The receptor comes from a woman in her 30s in good health. Sample: memory CD8+ T cells sorted from blood. Subset here: CD45RO+ cells pooled with CCR7-negative TemRA cells. The V and J genes are TRBV7-8 and TRBJ2-7; 8 bases are shared with TRBD1. The CDR3 bases are TGTGCCAGCAGCTTAGGACAGGGGCCCTCCTACGAGCAGTACTTC. As protein: CASSLGQGPSYEQYF.